This TCR beta chain emerged from a study of cytomegalovirus exposure and HLA in healthy donors. Points from the study as a whole: When a later analysis was performed, an Asian-associated ancestry cluster reportedly had fewer N-insertions than the approximately 680-donor mean.

The PCR was carried out with 60 Vbeta primers and 13 Jbeta primers. The protocol was immunoSEQ multiplex PCR, while the TCRdb copy is restricted to in-frame clones and leaves out a portion. The sample consists of over 80,000 clones, approximately 75% of them appearing once. Per the germline V gene, CDR1 is MDHEN and CDR2 is SYDVKM. The V gene lost 8 bases and the J gene lost 6 bases, with 17 bases spanning the gap. This CDR3 is 13 amino acids long. This clone was seen once. Its antigen is currently unknown. Sequencing was carried out using PBMCs. The TCR sequence derives from a woman between 70 and 85 years old in good health and CMV-seropositive. V is TRBV28 and J is TRBJ2-7, with a possible D match to TRBD1 (6 bases). CDR3 sequence (DNA): TGTGCCAGCCGGGACACAACCCCTCCCGAGCAGTACTTC. Translating it yields CASRDTTPPEQYF.